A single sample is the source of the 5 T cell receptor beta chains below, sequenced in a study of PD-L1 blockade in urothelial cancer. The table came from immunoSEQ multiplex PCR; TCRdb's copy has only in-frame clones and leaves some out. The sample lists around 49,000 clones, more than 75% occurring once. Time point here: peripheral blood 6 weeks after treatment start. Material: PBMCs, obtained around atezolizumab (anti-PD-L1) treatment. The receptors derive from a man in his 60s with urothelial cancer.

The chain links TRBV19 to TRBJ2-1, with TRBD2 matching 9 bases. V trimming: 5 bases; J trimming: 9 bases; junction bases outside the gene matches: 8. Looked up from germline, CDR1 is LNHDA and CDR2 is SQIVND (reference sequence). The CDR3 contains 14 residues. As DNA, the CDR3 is TGTGCCAGTAGTTGGCGGGAGGGCGTCGGTGAGCAGTTCTTC. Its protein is CASSWREGVGEQFF.

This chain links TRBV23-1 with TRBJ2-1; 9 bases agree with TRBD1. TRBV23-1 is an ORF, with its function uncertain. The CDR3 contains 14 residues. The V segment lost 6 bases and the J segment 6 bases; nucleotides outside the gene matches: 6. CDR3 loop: CASRRTGEGNEQFF. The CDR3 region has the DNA TGCGCCAGCAGAAGGACAGGGGAGGGCAATGAGCAGTTCTTC.

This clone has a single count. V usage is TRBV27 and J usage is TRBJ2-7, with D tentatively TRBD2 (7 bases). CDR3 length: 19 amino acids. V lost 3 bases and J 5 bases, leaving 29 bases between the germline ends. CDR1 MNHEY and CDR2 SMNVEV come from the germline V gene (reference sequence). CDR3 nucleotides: TGTGCCAGCAGTTTGATCGGTCGGGGCTGGGGGGGCGCCCTCAACGAGCAGTACTTC. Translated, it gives CASSLIGRGWGGALNEQYF.

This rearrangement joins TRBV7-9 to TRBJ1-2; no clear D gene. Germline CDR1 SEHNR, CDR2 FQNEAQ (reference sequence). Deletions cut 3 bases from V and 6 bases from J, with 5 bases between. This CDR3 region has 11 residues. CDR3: CASSFSNGYTF. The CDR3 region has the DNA TGTGCCAGCAGCTTCAGTAATGGCTACACCTTC.

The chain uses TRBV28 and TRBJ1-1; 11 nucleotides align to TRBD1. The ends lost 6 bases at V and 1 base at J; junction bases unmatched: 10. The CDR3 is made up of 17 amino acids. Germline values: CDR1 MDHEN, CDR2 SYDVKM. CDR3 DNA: TGTGCCAGCAGCCCCTCCGGGACAGGGGGACGGAACACTGAAGCTTTCTTT. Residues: CASSPSGTGGRNTEAFF.